This passage covers 5 T cell receptor beta chains from one sample sequenced in a study of shared clonotypes between healthy human individuals. Generated by immunoSEQ multiplex PCR, the TCRdb table keeps only in-frame clones and is missing some. The top ten clones hold 0.4% to 0.55% of a sample with roughly 1.5 million clones, around 98% of them seen once. Input material: naive CD4+ T cells sorted from blood. The subset: CD45RA+ positively selected. The receptors were gathered from a man aged 25-45 years in good health.

This chain joins TRBV11-2 and TRBJ2-7, with TRBD2 matching 10 bases. The CDR3 is made up of 15 amino acids. Trimming took 5 bases from V and 4 from J; bases not matched to a gene: 8. The germline V gene encodes CDR1 SGHAT and CDR2 FQNNGV. This CDR3 is CASSPGSGRVYEQYF. The CDR3 coding sequence is TGTGCCAGCAGCCCGGGGAGCGGGAGGGTTTACGAGCAGTACTTC.

The genes are TRBV6-1 and TRBJ2-6; D unresolved. Germline values: CDR1 MNHNS, CDR2 SASEGT. V was shortened by 4 bases and J by 0 bases, with 4 bases between the two germline ends. The CDR3 length is 14 residues. The CDR3 DNA follows: TGTGCCAGCAGTGTCGGCTCTGGGGCCAACGTCCTGACTTTC. It translates to CASSVGSGANVLTF.

This CDR3 is CASSLAGDNEQFF. CDR3 nucleotide sequence: TGTGCCAGCAGTTTAGCGGGAGACAATGAGCAGTTCTTC. V and J are TRBV27 and TRBJ2-1; TRBD2 matches at 7 bases. Germline V lookup: CDR1 MNHEY, CDR2 SMNVEV (reference sequence). V lost 2 bases, J lost 5 bases, and 0 bases stayed unmatched. The CDR3 is 13 amino acids.

The gene calls are TRBV27 and TRBJ2-1, with 8 bases aligning to TRBD1. With 2 bases clipped from V and 5 bases from J, the junction kept 11 bases outside the gene matches. CDR3 length equals 17 residues. Germline CDR1 MNHEY, CDR2 SMNVEV (reference sequence). The CDR3 DNA is TGTGCCAGCAGTTTACTCCCCAGGGGGCGGCCAAACAATGAGCAGTTCTTC. Protein product: CASSLLPRGRPNNEQFF.

The chain recombines TRBV5-1 with TRBJ2-1; 14 positions match TRBD2. Germline V gene data show CDR1 as SGHRS and CDR2 as YFSETQ. The CDR3 spans 18 residues. J was trimmed by 0 bases and V by 4 bases; bases with no gene match: 6. In DNA form, the CDR3 reads TGCGCCAGCAGCCCGAGGACTAGCGGGAGGAGCTCCTACAATGAGCAGTTCTTC. Translation gives CASSPRTSGRSSYNEQFF.